The entry below describes one T cell receptor beta chain. These data are taken from a study of blood T cell repertoires in COVID-19. Study in general: The United States, Italy and Spain provided the acute and convalescent COVID-19 samples.

V was cut by 6 bases and J by 3 bases, with 7 bases left in between. The CDR3 sequence is 12 residues long. Germline V gene sequence: CDR1 MNHEY, CDR2 SVGAGI. Sequencing was performed with immunoSEQ multiplex PCR; in TCRdb, only in-frame clones are kept and a portion is missing. The repertoire holds over 150,000 clones, under 90% seen once, with approximately 7.1% in the top ten. The chain employs TRBV6-5 and TRBJ2-3; tentatively, D is TRBD2 (5 bases). The sample taken for sequencing was peripheral blood. The TCR sequence derives from a human donor in a cohort sampled during active COVID-19. DNA for the CDR3: TGTGCCAGCAGCCGCGGGACAGATACGCAGTATTTT. Protein sequence: CASSRGTDTQYF.